The rows below give T cell receptor beta chains drawn from one sample of a study of blood T cell repertoires in COVID-19. Assay: immunoSEQ multiplex PCR; the TCRdb copy retains only in-frame clones and omits some. The sample holds 250,000 or so clones, over 80% seen once. Material for sequencing was PBMCs or T cells enriched from blood (not recorded which). All receptors derive from a woman under 40 with acute COVID-19. Each CDR3 is given without its conserved first and last residue. Fields, in order: J gene, V gene, CDR3 length, CDR3 protein.

TRBJ1-3 | TRBV7-3 | 14 | ASSLLGTGAGNTIY
TRBJ2-7 | TRBV10-3 | 13 | AISAETSGSYEQY
TRBJ1-5 | TRBV2 | 13 | ATWAGTAGGTPQH
TRBJ1-3 | TRBV19 | 15 | ASSTRASGVSGNTIY
TRBJ2-2 | TRBV5-1 | 14 | ASRQPGQTNTGELF
TRBJ2-1 | TRBV4-3 | 10 | ASSRDFNEQF
TRBJ2-3 | TRBV27 | 12 | ASTPSPSTDTQY
TRBJ2-3 | TRBV7-9 | 13 | ASSLVTGTTDTQY
TRBJ2-3 | TRBV2 | 14 | ASSVGLAPEVDTQY
TRBJ2-7 | TRBV2 | 11 | ASSEGGSYEQY
TRBJ2-1 | TRBV7-6 | 11 | ASSLELHNEQF
TRBJ2-3 | TRBV15 | 14 | ATSTGRGRPTDTQY
TRBJ1-3 | TRBV18 | 14 | ASSPDRVTSGNTIY
TRBJ1-2 | TRBV7-9 | 13 | ASSLEGGVNYGYT
TRBJ1-1 | TRBV5-1 | 9 | ASRSGVEAF
TRBJ2-1 | TRBV11-2 | 16 | ASRGTSGTKSSYNEQF
TRBJ1-2 | TRBV7-9 | 11 | ASSTRDSLPYT
TRBJ2-5 | TRBV27 | 14 | ASSFDPAGNQETQY
TRBJ1-5 | TRBV3-1/TRBV3-2 | 14 | ASSPEDRASNQPQH
TRBJ2-1 | TRBV6-9 | 11 | ASRLAGGNEQF
TRBJ1-5 | TRBV27 | 15 | ASSSSPGQGNYQPQH
TRBJ2-1 | TRBV2 | 17 | ASSENLFQTSGRATEQF
TRBJ1-5 | TRBV7-9 | 12 | ASSRGQSNQPQH
TRBJ1-3 | TRBV6-6 | 14 | ASSTQGADSGNTIY
TRBJ2-7 | TRBV5-4 | 14 | ASSHGTSGISYEQY
TRBJ1-1 | TRBV27 | 10 | ASSPGNTEAF
TRBJ1-5 | TRBV2 | 12 | ARGGSNSNQPQH
TRBJ1-5 | TRBV27 | 13 | ASTSAPHSNQPQH
TRBJ2-2 | TRBV4-2 | 16 | ASSQQTPDSTNTGELF
TRBJ1-4 | TRBV19 | 11 | ASTGQGNEKLF
TRBJ2-5 | TRBV4-1 | 14 | ASSQDPQPGKETQY
TRBJ1-3 | TRBV9 | 15 | ASSAHLQASSGNTIY